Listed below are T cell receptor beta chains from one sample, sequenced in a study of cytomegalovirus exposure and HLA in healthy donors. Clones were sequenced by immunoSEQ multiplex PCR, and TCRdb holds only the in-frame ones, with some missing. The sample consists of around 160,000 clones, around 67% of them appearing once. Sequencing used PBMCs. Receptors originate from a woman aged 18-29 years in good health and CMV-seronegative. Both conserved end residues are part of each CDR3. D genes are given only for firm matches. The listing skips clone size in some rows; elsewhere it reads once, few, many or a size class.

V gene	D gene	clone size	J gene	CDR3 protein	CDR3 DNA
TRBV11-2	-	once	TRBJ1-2	CASHNGVNYGYTF	TGTGCCAGCCACAATGGAGTAAACTATGGCTACACCTTC
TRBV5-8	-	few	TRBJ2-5	CASSLSGPLGETQYF	TGTGCCAGCAGCTTGAGCGGTCCCCTGGGGGAGACCCAGTACTTC
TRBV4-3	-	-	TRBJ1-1	CASSQDRKVGGGSFSEAFF	TGCGCCAGCAGCCAAGATAGGAAGGTTGGGGGGGGGTCTTTCTCTGAAGCTTTCTTT
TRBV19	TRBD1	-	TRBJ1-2	CASSTEQGTIYGYTF	TGTGCCAGTAGTACCGAACAGGGGACGATATATGGCTACACCTTC
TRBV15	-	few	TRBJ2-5	CATSRAGSADGTQYF	TGTGCCACCAGCAGAGCAGGGTCGGCAGATGGGACCCAGTACTTC
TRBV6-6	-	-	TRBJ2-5	CASRGRETQYF	TGTGCCAGCAGGGGGCGAGAGACCCAGTACTTC
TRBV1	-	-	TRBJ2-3	CTSSQGDTQYF	TGCACCAGCAGCCAGGGCGATACGCAGTATTTT
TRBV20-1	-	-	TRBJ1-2	CSAETGYGYTF	TGCAGTGCTGAAACAGGGTATGGCTACACCTTC
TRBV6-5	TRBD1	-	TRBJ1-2	CASIPRTGADYGYTF	TGTGCCAGCATCCCCCGGACAGGGGCAGACTATGGCTACACCTTC
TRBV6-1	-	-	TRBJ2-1	CATRGLAQFF	TGTGCCACACGAGGGCTAGCCCAGTTCTTC
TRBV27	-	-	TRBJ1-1	CASSLGRGGTEAFF	TGTGCCAGCAGTTTGGGAAGGGGGGGCACTGAAGCTTTCTTT
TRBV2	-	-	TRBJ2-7	CASSEEVQIREQYF	TGTGCCAGCAGTGAAGAAGTACAGATCCGCGAGCAGTACTTC
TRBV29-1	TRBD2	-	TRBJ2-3	CSVVGTSRPTDTQYF	TGCAGCGTTGTAGGGACTAGCAGACCCACAGATACGCAGTATTTT
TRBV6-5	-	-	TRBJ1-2	CASSRDFRYGYTF	TGTGCCAGCAGTCGGGACTTTCGGTATGGCTACACCTTC
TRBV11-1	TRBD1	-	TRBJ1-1	CAVQGAGTEAFF	TGTGCCGTGCAGGGGGCTGGCACTGAAGCTTTCTTT
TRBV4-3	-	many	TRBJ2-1	CASSHRWGTFHNEQFF	TGCGCCAGCAGCCATCGGTGGGGGACTTTCCACAATGAGCAGTTCTTC
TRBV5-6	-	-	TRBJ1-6	CASSSTGNSPLHF	TGTGCCAGCAGCTCGACAGGTAATTCACCCCTCCACTTT
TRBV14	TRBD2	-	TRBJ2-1	CASSQVSSSGGRGEQFF	TGTGCCAGCAGCCAAGTTAGTTCTAGCGGGGGTAGAGGAGAGCAGTTCTTC
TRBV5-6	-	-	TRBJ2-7	CASSLGGLKSYEQYF	TGTGCCAGCAGCTTGGGGGGGCTTAAGTCCTACGAGCAGTACTTC
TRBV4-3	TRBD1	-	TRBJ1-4	CASSQQGQGVAGEKLFF	TGCGCCAGCAGCCAACAGGGACAGGGAGTAGCGGGTGAAAAACTGTTTTTT
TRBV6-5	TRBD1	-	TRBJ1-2	CASMTGNKGYTF	TGTGCCAGCATGACAGGGAATAAAGGCTACACCTTC
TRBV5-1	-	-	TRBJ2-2	CASSLQGNTEELFF	TGCGCCAGCAGCTTGCAGGGGAATACCGAGGAGCTGTTTTTT
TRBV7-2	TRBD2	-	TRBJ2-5	CASNGGFQETQYF	TGTGCCAGCAACGGGGGGTTCCAAGAGACCCAGTACTTC
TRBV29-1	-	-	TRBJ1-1	CSVPEGNLNTEAFF	TGCAGCGTTCCGGAGGGTAATCTGAACACTGAAGCTTTCTTT
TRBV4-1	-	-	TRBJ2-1	CASSSLTGNYNEQFF	TGCGCCAGCAGCTCCCTGACGGGGAACTACAATGAGCAGTTCTTC
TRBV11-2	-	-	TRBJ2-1	CASSSPPGGRYYNEQFF	TGTGCCAGCAGCTCCCCTCCCGGGGGGCGTTATTACAATGAGCAGTTCTTC
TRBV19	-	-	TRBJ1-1	CASTRGGSNTEAFF	TGTGCCAGTACAAGGGGAGGGTCGAACACTGAAGCTTTCTTT
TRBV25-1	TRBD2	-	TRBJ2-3	CASSDSLAAHQSTDTQYF	TGTGCCAGCAGTGACTCACTAGCGGCTCACCAGAGCACAGATACGCAGTATTTT
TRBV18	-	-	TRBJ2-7	CASSPDSSYEQYF	TGTGCCAGCTCACCGGACAGCTCCTACGAGCAGTACTTC
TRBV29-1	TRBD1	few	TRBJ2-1	CSVEAPGQGQYEQFF	TGCAGCGTTGAAGCCCCGGGACAGGGGCAATATGAGCAGTTCTTC
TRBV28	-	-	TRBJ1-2	CASSLRRVINYGYTF	TGTGCCAGCAGTTTACGTCGAGTCATAAACTATGGCTACACCTTC
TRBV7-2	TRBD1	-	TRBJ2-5	CASTIPTGDMKTQYF	TGTGCCAGCACGATACCGACAGGGGATATGAAGACCCAGTACTTC
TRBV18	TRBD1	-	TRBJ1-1	CASSLTGMNTEAFF	TGTGCCAGCTCACTGACAGGGATGAACACTGAAGCTTTCTTT
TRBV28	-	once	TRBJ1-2	CASSLLRGENYGYTF	TGTGCCAGCAGTTTACTACGGGGGGAAAACTATGGCTACACCTTC
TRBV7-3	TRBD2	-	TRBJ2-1	CASSPGTSVFNEQFF	TGTGCCAGCAGTCCGGGGACTAGCGTTTTCAATGAGCAGTTCTTC
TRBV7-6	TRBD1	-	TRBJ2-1	CASSSLGQGINEQFF	TGTGCCAGCAGCTCTCTCGGACAGGGGATCAATGAGCAGTTCTTC
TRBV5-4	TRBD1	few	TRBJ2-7	CASSLTGGREQYF	TGTGCCAGCAGCTTGACAGGGGGCCGCGAGCAGTACTTC
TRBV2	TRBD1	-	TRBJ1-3	CASTKAGTGGIGDTIYF	TGTGCCAGCACCAAAGCCGGGACAGGGGGGATTGGGGACACCATATATTTT
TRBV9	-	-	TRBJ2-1	CASSPTSFSGNEQFF	TGTGCCAGCAGCCCCACTAGCTTTAGTGGGAATGAGCAGTTCTTC
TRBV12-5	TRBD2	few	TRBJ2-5	CASGLTSGEMGGETQYF	TGTGCTAGTGGTTTGACTAGCGGCGAAATGGGGGGCGAGACCCAGTACTTC
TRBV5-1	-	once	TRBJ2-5	CASSLRGLLRETQYF	TGCGCCAGCAGCTTGAGAGGCCTCTTGAGAGAGACCCAGTACTTC
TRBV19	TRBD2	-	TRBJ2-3	CASSVTSGGALDTQYF	TGTGCCAGTAGTGTCACTAGCGGGGGGGCTTTGGATACGCAGTATTTT
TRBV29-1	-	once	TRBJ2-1	CSVEDPLGGSYNEQFF	TGCAGCGTTGAAGACCCGCTCGGGGGTTCCTACAATGAGCAGTTCTTC
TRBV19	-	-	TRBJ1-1	CASSIDNGGNEAFF	TGTGCCAGTAGTATAGATAATGGAGGGAATGAAGCTTTCTTT
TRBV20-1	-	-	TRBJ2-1	CSARPSYEQFF	TGCAGTGCTAGACCCTCGTATGAGCAGTTCTTC
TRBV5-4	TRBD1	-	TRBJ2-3	CASTLTGGDDTQYF	TGTGCCAGCACCCTAACAGGGGGTGATGATACGCAGTATTTT
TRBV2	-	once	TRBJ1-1	CASSRINSLNTEAFF	TGTGCCAGCAGCCGAATAAACAGCCTGAACACTGAAGCTTTCTTT
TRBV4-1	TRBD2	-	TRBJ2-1	CASSQPTSGRYEQFF	TGCGCCAGCAGCCAACCAACTAGCGGGAGATATGAGCAGTTCTTC
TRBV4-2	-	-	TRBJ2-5	CASSQVADQETQYF	TGTGCCAGCAGCCAAGTAGCGGATCAAGAGACCCAGTACTTC
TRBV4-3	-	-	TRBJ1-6	CASSQDSGSPLHF	TGCGCCAGCAGCCAAGATTCGGGTTCACCCCTCCACTTT
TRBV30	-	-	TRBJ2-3	CAWSQGLATDTQYF	TGTGCCTGGTCTCAAGGACTGGCCACAGATACGCAGTATTTT
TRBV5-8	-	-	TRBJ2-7	CASSPTGVGWYEQYF	TGTGCCAGCAGCCCGACGGGGGTTGGGTGGTACGAGCAGTACTTC